The entry below gives a single TCR beta chain sequence along with its context. Antigen: not known. Other DNA sequences within the sample encode an identical CDR3. All glioblastoma patients lacked an isocitrate dehydrogenase mutation. This entry belongs to a study of glioma-infiltrating T cells after dendritic cell vaccination. Study-level findings and limits: Only a small number of patients had complete blood and tumor samples.

CDR1 is MNHEY, CDR2 SVGAGI, per germline. The CDR3 extends over 15 amino acids. With V trimmed by 8 bases and J by 0 bases, 9 bases remained unmatched. The table came from immunoSEQ multiplex PCR; TCRdb's copy has only in-frame clones and leaves some out. Of over 80,000 clones in the sample, about 87% were seen once. This clonotype was obtained from a human donor with glioblastoma. This specimen consisted of blood, obtained before dendritic cell vaccination. This chain connects TRBV6-5 to TRBJ2-5; 7 bases are a match to TRBD1. The CDR3 protein is CASSRGRGYQETQYF. The CDR3 DNA follows: TGTGCCAGCTCAAGGGGCAGGGGGTACCAAGAGACCCAGTACTTC.